The next 3 T cell receptor beta chains were all read from a single sample in a study of blood T cell repertoires in COVID-19. Sequencing used immunoSEQ multiplex PCR; TCRdb keeps in-frame clones, though not all of them. The table records 300,000 or so clones, roughly nine tenths of them present only once. The sequenced sample consisted of PBMCs or T cells enriched from blood (not recorded which). The receptors stem from a man between 60 and 75 years old who had recovered from COVID-19.

On this clone: This sample includes further DNA sequences coding for the same CDR3. The chain is built from TRBV6-1 and TRBJ1-2; D is possibly TRBD1 (6 bases). V lost 2 bases to trimming and J lost 5 bases, with 6 bases between them. The CDR3 is 12 amino acids. CDR1 and CDR2 from the germline V gene are MNHNS and SASEGT. The CDR3 sequence is CASSETGYGYTF. DNA of the CDR3: TGTGCCAGCAGTGAAACAGGGTATGGCTACACCTTC.

The V gene is TRBV4-3, the J gene TRBJ1-6, with D unresolved. Germline CDR1 and CDR2: LGHNA and YSLEER. V was cut by 0 bases and J by 6 bases, with 12 bases left in between. The CDR3 totals 16 residues. The CDR3 bases are TGCGCCAGCAGCCAAGAAGGCGGGTCGAGTAATTCACCCCTCCACTTT. Translated: CASSQEGGSSNSPLHF.

The chain joins TRBV27 to TRBJ1-1, with D perhaps TRBD1 (5 bases). The CDR3 is made up of 12 amino acids. V dropped 5 bases and J dropped 11 bases, with 15 bases sitting between them. Germline-derived CDR1 and CDR2 are MNHEY and SMNVEV (reference sequence). DNA of the CDR3: TGTGCCAGCAGTCCACTTCAGGGTCCGGCTTTCTTT. Protein product: CASSPLQGPAFF.